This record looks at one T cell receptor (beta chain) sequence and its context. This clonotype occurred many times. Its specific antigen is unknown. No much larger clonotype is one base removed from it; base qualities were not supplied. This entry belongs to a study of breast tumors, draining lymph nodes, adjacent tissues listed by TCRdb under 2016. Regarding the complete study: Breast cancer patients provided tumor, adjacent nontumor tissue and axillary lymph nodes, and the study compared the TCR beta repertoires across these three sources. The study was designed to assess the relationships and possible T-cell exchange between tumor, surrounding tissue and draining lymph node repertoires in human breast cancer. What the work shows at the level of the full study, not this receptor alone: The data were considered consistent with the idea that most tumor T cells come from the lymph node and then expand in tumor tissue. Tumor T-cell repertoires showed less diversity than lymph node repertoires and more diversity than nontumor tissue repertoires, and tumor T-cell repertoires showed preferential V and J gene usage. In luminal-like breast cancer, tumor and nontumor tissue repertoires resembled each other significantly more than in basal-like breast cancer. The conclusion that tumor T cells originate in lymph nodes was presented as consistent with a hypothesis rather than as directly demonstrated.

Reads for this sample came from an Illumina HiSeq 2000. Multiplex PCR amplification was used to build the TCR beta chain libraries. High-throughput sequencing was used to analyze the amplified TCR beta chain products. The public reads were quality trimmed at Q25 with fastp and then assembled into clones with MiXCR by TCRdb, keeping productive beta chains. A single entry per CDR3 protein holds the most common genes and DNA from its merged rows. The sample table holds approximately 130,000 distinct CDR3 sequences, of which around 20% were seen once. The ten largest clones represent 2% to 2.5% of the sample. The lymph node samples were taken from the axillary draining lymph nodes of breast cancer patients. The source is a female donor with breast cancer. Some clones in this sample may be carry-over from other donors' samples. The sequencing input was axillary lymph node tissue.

This receptor carries the CDR3 CASSPRKIAGDTQYF. The sequence in DNA is TGTGCCAGCAGCCCGAGGAAGATAGCGGGAGATACGCAGTATTTT. This chain is built from TRBV7-3 and TRBJ2-3; 7 central bases correspond to TRBD2. After removal of 5 bases from V and 5 bases from J, the junction retains 10 bases not matched to a gene. From the cysteine through the phenylalanine, the CDR3 covers 15 amino acids. Only the CDR3 region is kept as DNA, spanning 45 bases read in frame from base 1. From the germline V gene, CDR1 is SGHTA and CDR2 is FQGTGA.